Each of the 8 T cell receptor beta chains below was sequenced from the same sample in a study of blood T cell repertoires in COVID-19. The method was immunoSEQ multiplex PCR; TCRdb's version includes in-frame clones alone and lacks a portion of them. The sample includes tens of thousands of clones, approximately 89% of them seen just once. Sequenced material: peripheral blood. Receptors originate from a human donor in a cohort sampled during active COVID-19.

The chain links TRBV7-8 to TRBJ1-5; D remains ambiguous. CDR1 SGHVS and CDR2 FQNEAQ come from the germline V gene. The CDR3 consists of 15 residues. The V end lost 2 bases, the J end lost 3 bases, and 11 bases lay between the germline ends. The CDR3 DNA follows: TGTGCCAGCAGCTTAAGTACAGCTTACAATCAGCCCCAGCATTTT. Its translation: CASSLSTAYNQPQHF.

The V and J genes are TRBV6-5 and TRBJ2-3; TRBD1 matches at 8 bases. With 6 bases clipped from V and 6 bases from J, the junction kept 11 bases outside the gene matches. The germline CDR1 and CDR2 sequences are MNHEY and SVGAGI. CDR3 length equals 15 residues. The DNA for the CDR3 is TGTGCCAGCAGAGGCGACAGGGGTAGATCGGATACGCAGTATTTT. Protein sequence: CASRGDRGRSDTQYF.

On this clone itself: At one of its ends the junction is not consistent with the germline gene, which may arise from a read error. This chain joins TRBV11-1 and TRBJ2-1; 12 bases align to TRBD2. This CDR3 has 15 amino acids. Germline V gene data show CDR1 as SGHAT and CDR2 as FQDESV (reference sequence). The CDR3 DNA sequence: TGTGCCAGCAGCCTAGCGGGGGGGCCCGGCGGTGAGCAGTTCTTC. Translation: CASSLAGGPGGEQFF.

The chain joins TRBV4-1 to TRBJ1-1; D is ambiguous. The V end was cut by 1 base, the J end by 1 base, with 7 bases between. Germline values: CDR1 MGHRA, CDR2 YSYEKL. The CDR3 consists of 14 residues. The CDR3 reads CASSQGVKNTEAFF. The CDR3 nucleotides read TGCGCCAGCAGCCAAGGAGTGAAGAACACTGAAGCTTTCTTT.

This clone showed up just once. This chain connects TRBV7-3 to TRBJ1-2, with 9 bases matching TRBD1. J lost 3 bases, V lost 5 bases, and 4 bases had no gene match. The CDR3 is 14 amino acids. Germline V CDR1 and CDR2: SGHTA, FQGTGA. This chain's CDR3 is CASSPQGAHYGYTF. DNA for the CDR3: TGTGCCAGCAGCCCACAGGGGGCACACTATGGCTACACCTTC. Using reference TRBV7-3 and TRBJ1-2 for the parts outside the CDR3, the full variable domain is GAGVSQTPSNKVTEKGKYVELRCDPISGHTALYWYRQSLGQGPEFLIYFQGTGAADDSGLPNDRFFAVRPEGSVSTLKIQRTERGDSAVYLCASSPQGAHYGYTFGSGTRLTVV.

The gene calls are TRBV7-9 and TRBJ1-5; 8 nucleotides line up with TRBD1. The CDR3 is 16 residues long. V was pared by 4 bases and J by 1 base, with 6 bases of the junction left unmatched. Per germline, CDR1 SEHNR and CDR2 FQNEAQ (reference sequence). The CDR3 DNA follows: TGTGCCAGCAGCTCGGACAGGGAGGTGAGCAATCAGCCCCAGCATTTT. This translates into CASSSDREVSNQPQHF.

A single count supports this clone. The CDR3 loop is CAISESNTGGNTEAFF. CDR3 DNA: TGTGCCATCAGTGAGTCGAATACAGGGGGGAACACTGAAGCTTTCTTT. V usage is TRBV10-3 and J usage is TRBJ1-1; 8 bases fit TRBD1. V gave up 0 bases and J gave up 1 base; unmatched junction bases: 4. The germline V gene has CDR1 ENHRY and CDR2 SYGVKD. CDR3 length equals 16 residues.

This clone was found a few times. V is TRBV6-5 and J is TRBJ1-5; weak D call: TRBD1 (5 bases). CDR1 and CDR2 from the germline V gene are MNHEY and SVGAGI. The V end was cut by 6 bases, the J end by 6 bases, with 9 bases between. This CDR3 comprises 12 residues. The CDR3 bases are TGTGCCAGCAGGACCGGGGGTCAGCCCCAGCATTTT. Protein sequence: CASRTGGQPQHF.